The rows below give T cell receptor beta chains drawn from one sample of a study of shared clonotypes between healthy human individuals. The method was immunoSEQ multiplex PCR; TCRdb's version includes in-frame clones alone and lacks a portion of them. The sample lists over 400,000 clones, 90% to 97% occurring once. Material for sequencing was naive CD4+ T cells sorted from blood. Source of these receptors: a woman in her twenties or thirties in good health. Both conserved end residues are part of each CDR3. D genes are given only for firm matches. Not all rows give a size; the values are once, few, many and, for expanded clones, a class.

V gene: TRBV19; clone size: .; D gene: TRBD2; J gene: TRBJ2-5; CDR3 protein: CASSIVHSRTSGQETQYF; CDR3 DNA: TGTGCCAGTAGTATAGTCCACTCGAGGACTAGCGGCCAAGAGACCCAGTACTTC
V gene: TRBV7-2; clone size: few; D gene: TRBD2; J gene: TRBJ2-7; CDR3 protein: CASSLGTSGNSYEQYF; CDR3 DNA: TGTGCCAGCAGCTTAGGGACTAGCGGGAACTCCTACGAGCAGTACTTC
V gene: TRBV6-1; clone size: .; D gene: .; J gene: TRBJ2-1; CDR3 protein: CASSENRLAKYNEQFF; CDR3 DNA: TGTGCCAGCAGTGAGAATAGGCTAGCTAAATACAATGAGCAGTTCTTC
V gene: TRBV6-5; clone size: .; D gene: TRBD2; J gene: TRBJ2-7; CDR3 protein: CASSYSMSSGMYEQYF; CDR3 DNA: TGTGCCAGCAGTTACTCTATGTCTAGCGGAATGTACGAGCAGTACTTC
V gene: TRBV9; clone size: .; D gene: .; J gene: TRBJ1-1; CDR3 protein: CASSVVGGRNTEAFF; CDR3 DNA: TGTGCCAGCAGCGTAGTTGGAGGGAGGAACACTGAAGCTTTCTTT
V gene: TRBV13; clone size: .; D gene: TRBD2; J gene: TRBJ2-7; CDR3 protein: CASSLIGTSGGSYEQYF; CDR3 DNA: TGTGCCAGCAGCTTAATAGGGACTAGCGGGGGTTCCTACGAGCAGTACTTC
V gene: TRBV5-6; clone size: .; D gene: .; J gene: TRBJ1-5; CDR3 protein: CASSLQRADQPQHF; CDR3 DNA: TGTGCCAGCAGCTTGCAGCGGGCGGATCAGCCCCAGCATTTT
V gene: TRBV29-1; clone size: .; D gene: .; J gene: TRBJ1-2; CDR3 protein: CSVTDKNYGYTF; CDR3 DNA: TGCAGCGTCACGGACAAGAACTATGGCTACACCTTC
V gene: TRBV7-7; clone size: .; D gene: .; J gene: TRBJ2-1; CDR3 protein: CASSDPGHREQFF; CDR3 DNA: TGTGCCAGCAGCGACCCCGGGCACCGTGAGCAGTTCTTC
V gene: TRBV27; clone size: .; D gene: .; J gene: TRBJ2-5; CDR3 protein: CASSLMVGRKETQYF; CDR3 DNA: TGTGCCAGCAGTTTAATGGTGGGGCGGAAAGAGACCCAGTACTTC
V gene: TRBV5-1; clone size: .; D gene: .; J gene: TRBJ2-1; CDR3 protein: CASSRNSGSSYNEQFF; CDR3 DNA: TGCGCCAGCAGCCGAAATAGCGGTAGCTCCTACAATGAGCAGTTCTTC
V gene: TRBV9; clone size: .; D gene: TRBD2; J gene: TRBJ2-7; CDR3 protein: CASSVTGTRGLEQYF; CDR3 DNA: TGTGCCAGCAGCGTAACCGGGACTAGGGGTCTAGAGCAGTACTTC
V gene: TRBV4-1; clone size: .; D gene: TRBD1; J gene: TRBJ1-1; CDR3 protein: CASSQSSGGETRRTEAFF; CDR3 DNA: TGCGCCAGCAGCCAGTCGTCAGGGGGAGAAACACGGAGGACTGAAGCTTTCTTT
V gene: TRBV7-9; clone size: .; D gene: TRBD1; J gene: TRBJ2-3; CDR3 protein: CASSLGQYTQYF; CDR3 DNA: TGTGCCAGCAGCTTGGGACAGTATACGCAGTATTTT
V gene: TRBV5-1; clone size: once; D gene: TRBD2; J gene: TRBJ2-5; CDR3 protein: CASSGGQREALGETQYF; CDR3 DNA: TGCGCCAGCAGCGGGGGACAGCGGGAGGCGCTGGGGGAGACCCAGTACTTC
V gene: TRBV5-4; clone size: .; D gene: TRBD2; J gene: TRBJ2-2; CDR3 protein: CASSGPGLASGELFF; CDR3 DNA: TGTGCCAGCAGCGGTCCGGGACTAGCTTCCGGGGAGCTGTTTTTT
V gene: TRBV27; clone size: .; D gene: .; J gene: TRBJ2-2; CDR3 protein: CASSPILETGELFF; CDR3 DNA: TGTGCCAGCTCCCCGATTCTTGAGACCGGGGAGCTGTTTTTT
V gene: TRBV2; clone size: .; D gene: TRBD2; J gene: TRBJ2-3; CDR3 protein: CASVLAGGPVADTQYF; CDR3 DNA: TGTGCCAGCGTTCTGGCGGGAGGGCCGGTAGCAGATACGCAGTATTTT
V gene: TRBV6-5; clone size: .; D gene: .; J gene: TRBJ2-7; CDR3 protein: CASSSDSYEQYF; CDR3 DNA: TGTGCCAGCAGCTCTGACAGCTACGAGCAGTACTTC
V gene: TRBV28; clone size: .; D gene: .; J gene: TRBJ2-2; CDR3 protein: CASSLSDYRIGELFF; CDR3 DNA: TGTGCCAGCAGTTTATCGGACTACCGAATCGGGGAGCTGTTTTTT
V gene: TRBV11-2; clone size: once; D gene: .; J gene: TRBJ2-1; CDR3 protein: CASSLDIEGSKEQFF; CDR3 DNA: TGTGCCAGCAGCTTAGATATTGAGGGTTCGAAGGAGCAGTTCTTC
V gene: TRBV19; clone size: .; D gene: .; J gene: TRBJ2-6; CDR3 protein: CASRIFSGANVLTF; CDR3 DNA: TGTGCCAGTCGGATATTTTCGGGGGCCAACGTCCTGACTTTC
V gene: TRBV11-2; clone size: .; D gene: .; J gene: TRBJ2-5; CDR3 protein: CASSLSTGSRGETQYF; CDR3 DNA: TGTGCCAGCAGCTTGTCGACCGGGAGCCGAGGAGAGACCCAGTACTTC
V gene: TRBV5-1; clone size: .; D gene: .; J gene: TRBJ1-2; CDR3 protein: CASSLNEVYGYTF; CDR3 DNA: TGCGCCAGCAGCCTGAACGAAGTCTATGGCTACACCTTC
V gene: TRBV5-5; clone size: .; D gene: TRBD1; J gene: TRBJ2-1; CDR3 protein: CASSMDRFNEQFF; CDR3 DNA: TGTGCCAGCAGTATGGACAGGTTCAATGAGCAGTTCTTC
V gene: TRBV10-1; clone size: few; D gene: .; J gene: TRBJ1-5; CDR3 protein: CASSEEGGPQHF; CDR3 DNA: TGCGCCAGCAGTGAGGAGGGAGGGCCCCAGCATTTT
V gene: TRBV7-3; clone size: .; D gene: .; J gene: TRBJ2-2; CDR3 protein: CASSLTHSSNTGELFF; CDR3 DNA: TGTGCCAGCAGCTTAACTCACTCCTCGAACACCGGGGAGCTGTTTTTT
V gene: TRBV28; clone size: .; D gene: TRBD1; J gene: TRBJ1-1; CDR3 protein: CASTPTGTGLGTEAFF; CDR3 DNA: TGTGCCAGCACTCCCACCGGGACAGGGTTGGGCACTGAAGCTTTCTTT
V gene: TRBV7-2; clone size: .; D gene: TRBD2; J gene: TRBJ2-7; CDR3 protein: CASTGLGPGEQYF; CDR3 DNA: TGTGCCAGCACGGGACTAGGGCCGGGGGAGCAGTACTTC
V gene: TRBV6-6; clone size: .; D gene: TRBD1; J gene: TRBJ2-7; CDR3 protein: CASSSLTGGGEQYF; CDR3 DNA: TGTGCCAGCAGTTCTCTGACAGGGGGGGGCGAGCAGTACTTC
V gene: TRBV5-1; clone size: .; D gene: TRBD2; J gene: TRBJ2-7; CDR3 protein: CASSLDRGAGGEQYF; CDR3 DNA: TGCGCCAGCAGCTTGGACAGAGGGGCGGGAGGGGAGCAGTACTTC
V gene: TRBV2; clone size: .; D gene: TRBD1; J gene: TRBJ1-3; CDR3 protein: CASRDRGSGNTIYF; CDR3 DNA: TGTGCCAGCAGGGACAGGGGATCTGGAAACACCATATATTTT
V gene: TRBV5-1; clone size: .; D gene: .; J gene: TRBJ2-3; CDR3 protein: CASSLATGVNTDTQYF; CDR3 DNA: TGCGCCAGCAGCTTGGCAACGGGAGTTAATACAGATACGCAGTATTTT